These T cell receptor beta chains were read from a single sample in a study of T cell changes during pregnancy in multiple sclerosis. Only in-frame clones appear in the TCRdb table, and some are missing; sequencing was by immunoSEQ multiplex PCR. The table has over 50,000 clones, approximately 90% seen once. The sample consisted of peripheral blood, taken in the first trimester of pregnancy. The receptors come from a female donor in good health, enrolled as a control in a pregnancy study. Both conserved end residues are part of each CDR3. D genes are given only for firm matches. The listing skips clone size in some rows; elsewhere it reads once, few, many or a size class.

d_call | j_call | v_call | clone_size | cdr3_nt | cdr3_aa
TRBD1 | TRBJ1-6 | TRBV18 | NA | TGTGCCAGCTCACCGTACTCGGGGACAGCAAATTCACCCCTCCACTTT | CASSPYSGTANSPLHF
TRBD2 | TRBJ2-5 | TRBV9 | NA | TGTGCCAGCAGCGCAAATAGCGGGGGACAAGAGACCCAGTACTTC | CASSANSGGQETQYF
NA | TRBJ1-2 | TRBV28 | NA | TGTGCCAGCAGCCTCCTAGTGGGGCGCGTTACCTATGGCTACACCTTC | CASSLLVGRVTYGYTF
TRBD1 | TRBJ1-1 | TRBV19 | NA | TGTGCCAGTAGAACCGGGACAGTGAACACTGAAGCTTTCTTT | CASRTGTVNTEAFF
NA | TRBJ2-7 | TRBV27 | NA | TGTGCCAGCAGTTTAAAACTGCAGGGGAAGCCTGGCGAGCAGTACTTC | CASSLKLQGKPGEQYF
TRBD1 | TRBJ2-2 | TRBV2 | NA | TGTGCCAGCAAGGACAGGGGCGATAGAAGGACCGGGGAGCTGTTTTTT | CASKDRGDRRTGELFF
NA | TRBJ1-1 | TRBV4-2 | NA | TGTGCCAGCAGCCAACGGGGGGGGAACACTGAAGCTTTCTTT | CASSQRGGNTEAFF
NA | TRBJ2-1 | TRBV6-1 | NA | TGTGCCAGCATCCTTAGCGGCAATGAGCAGTTCTTC | CASILSGNEQFF
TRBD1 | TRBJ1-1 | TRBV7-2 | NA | TGTGCCAGCAGCTCTGACAGGGACACTGAAGCTTTCTTT | CASSSDRDTEAFF
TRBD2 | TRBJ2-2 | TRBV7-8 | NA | TGTGCCAGCAGCTTTTTAGCGGGGGGGCCTCGGGCCGGGGAGCTGTTTTTT | CASSFLAGGPRAGELFF
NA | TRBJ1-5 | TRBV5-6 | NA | TGTGCCAGCAGCTTGCGGACAGATCAGCCCCAGCATTTT | CASSLRTDQPQHF
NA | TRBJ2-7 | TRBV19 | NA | TGTGCCAGTAGCCGCGGACATTTAGCCTACGAGCAGTACTTC | CASSRGHLAYEQYF
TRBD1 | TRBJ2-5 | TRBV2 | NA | TGTGCCATTCTACGCAACAGGGGAACGTCGCCCCAGTACTTC | CAILRNRGTSPQYF
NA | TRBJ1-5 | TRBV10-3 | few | TGTGCCATCAGTGATGATATGGGGGGAAATCAGCCCCAGCATTTT | CAISDDMGGNQPQHF
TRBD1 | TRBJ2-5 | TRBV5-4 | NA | TGTGCCAGCAGCTCCACAGGACAGGGGACGAAGACCCAGTACTTC | CASSSTGQGTKTQYF
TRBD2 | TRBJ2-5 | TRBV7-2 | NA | TGTGCCAGCAGCCCCCTACGGGGGGGCCGAGAGACCCAGTACTTC | CASSPLRGGRETQYF
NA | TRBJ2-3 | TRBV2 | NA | TGTGCCAGCACTGTGGGCCGCACAGATACGCAGTATTTT | CASTVGRTDTQYF
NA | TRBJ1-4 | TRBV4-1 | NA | TGCGCCAGCAGCCAAGGAATAGCAGAGATGAATGAAAAACTGTTTTTT | CASSQGIAEMNEKLFF
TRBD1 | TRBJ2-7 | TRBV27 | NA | TGTGCCAGCAGTTCTCAGCCCCTGACAGGGGGCAAGTACGAGCAGTACTTC | CASSSQPLTGGKYEQYF
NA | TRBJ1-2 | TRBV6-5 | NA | TGTGCCAGCAGTTACGATCTGGGACTTAACTATGGCTACACCTTC | CASSYDLGLNYGYTF
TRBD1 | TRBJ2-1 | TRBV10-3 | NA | TGTGCCATCAGTGACGGGACAGGGACCTACAATGAGCAGTTCTTC | CAISDGTGTYNEQFF
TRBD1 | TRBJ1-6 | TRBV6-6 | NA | TGTGCCAGCAGCCGACAGGGGGCGCATAATTCACCCCTCCACTTT | CASSRQGAHNSPLHF
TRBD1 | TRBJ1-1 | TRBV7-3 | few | TGTGCCAGCAGCTTAAGAGGAGGGACAGGGACAAACACTGAAGCTTTCTTT | CASSLRGGTGTNTEAFF
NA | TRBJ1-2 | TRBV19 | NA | TGTGCCAGTAGTGTAGGAAGGGGGAACTATGGCTACACCTTC | CASSVGRGNYGYTF
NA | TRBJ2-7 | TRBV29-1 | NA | TGCAGCGTTCTGCGGCAGGGCCCTAACTACGAGCAGTACTTC | CSVLRQGPNYEQYF
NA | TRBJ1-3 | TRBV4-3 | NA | TGCGCCAGCAGCCAGGTTACCAGGGGTTCTGGAAACACCATATATTTT | CASSQVTRGSGNTIYF
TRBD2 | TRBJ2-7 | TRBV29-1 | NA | TGCAGCGTTCACCTTCGGAGCGGGGGGACCTACGAGCAGTACTTC | CSVHLRSGGTYEQYF
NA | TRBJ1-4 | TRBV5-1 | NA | TGCGCCAGCAGCTTGGTAGCGGGGGCAACTAATGAAAAACTGTTTTTT | CASSLVAGATNEKLFF
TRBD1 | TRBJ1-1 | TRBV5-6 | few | TGTGCCAGCAGCCGGACAGGGAGGGGGGAAGCTTTCTTT | CASSRTGRGEAFF
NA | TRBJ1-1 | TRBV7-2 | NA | TGTGCCAGCACTACGGGGACTCAAATTGAAGCTTTCTTT | CASTTGTQIEAFF
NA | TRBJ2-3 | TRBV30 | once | TGTGCCTGGATCCCGCCAGGGGGCACAGATACGCAGTATTTT | CAWIPPGGTDTQYF